The clone carrying this TCR beta chain showed up many times. The antigen remains undetermined. Every sample had a minimum of 6.5 million PBMCs isolated. The record originates from a study of blood T cells in healthy people across ages. Study-level points and caveats: Measured against age, TCR beta diversity per million T cells decreased in a roughly linear manner. Fewer expanded clones and more diversity marked long-lived versus aged donors.

A second PCR, run for about 6 to 11 cycles, used a sample-barcoded 5' primer plus a J-beta primer mix. One entry per CDR3 protein, called by TCRdb with MiXCR from the 5' RACE reads. In the table there are about 930,000 distinct CDR3 sequences, about 27% of which are singletons. Germline V gene lookup returns CDR1 MGHRA and CDR2 YSYEKL. There are 15 residues in the CDR3. The germline V and J ends were trimmed by 8 bases and 4 bases, with 20 bases remaining between them. In addition, the sample was reused for a study of T cells of mothers and their children. That work contributes: Compared with unrelated pairs, related mother-child pairs had slightly higher, non-significant overlap.

This chain uses TRBV4-1 with TRBJ2-5; perhaps TRBD2 as D (5 bases). The sample was blood. The receptor's source is a woman between 35 and 50 years old in good health. This chain's CDR3 is CASGNIGVLAETQYF. CDR3 DNA sequence: TGCGCCAGCGGAAACATCGGGGTGTTGGCAGAGACCCAGTACTTC.